The sequence of this T cell receptor (beta chain) was determined in a study of Ad26.COV2.S vaccination and SARS-CoV-2 variants (dated by TCRdb to the early 2020s). Turning to the overall study: Vaccine-arm donors came from COV1001, a multicentre, randomized, double-blind, placebo-controlled phase I-IIa trial of Ad26.COV2.S in healthy adults. TCRbeta repertoire sequencing served as the tool for gauging how specific and how broad the SARS-CoV-2-reactive T cell receptors were following Ad26.COV2.S vaccination. The TCR-sequenced set comprised approximately 30 samples: around 20 Ad26.COV2.S vaccine recipients, 5 placebo recipients and 8 SARS-CoV-2 convalescent individuals. Trial participants were randomized into five groups of five, in which low-dose or high-dose Ad26.COV2.S was given once or twice, or placebo was given on both occasions. Investigators remained blinded to trial group allocation during experiments and outcome assessment. Ad26.COV2.S was administered intramuscularly at a dose of 5x10^10 or 1x10^11 viral particles, either as one shot or as two shots given 56 days apart. Study-wide findings and limitations: Higher spike-specific TCR breadth was observed in Ad26.COV2.S recipients than in placebo recipients (P = 0.0014). The authors noted that the TCR breadth and depth analyses may have underestimated total T cell responses. After vaccination, spike-specific CD8+ and CD4+ T cell responses were reported to show substantial breadth. Non-spike TCR breadth was comparable between vaccine and placebo recipients, consistent with the vaccine containing only spike. The study lacked the statistical power to compare responses across vaccine doses or regimens.

The immunoSEQ Assay was used to sequence TCRbeta CDR3 regions. After extraction, genomic DNA underwent amplification by bias-controlled multiplex PCR, followed by high-throughput sequencing. Per the original workflow: To quantify the absolute abundance of every unique TCRbeta CDR3 region, sequences were collapsed and filtered. T cell fraction was estimated by normalizing TCRbeta template counts to usable DNA, which was measured by amplifying reference genes present in all nucleated cells. Repertoire TCRs were annotated as SARS-CoV-2-specific when V gene, CDR3 amino acid sequence and J gene were exactly matched to a known reactive TCR set. The reference SARS-CoV-2 TCR set was derived from MIRA and filtered for enrichment in COVID-19-positive ImmuneCODE repertoires, a step that removed public or cross-reactive TCRs. Based on the MIRA antigens, annotated TCRs were further analysed at the level of specific ORF or position within ORF. Breadth was defined as the number of annotated unique rearrangements divided by the total number of unique productive rearrangements, and depth was defined as the summed frequency of the annotated unique rearrangements. Two-sided Wilcoxon rank-sum tests were applied when comparing TCR breadth between groups. Sourced from immuneACCESS, this table was stored by TCRdb with only in-frame sequences that have V and J called. A share of the clones is absent; for the studies checked, an unresolved V gene accounts for under half, and the remainder has no known explanation. The D gene and trimming were derived from the DNA, and the V and J assignments and clone size from that table. This sample has approximately 420,000 clones in its table, and roughly nine tenths of those were observed once. Clones ranked in the top ten supply 3% to 4.5% of the sample.

The cysteine opens and the phenylalanine closes a CDR3 of 17 amino acids. Left in the record is the CDR3 DNA by itself, 51 bases read in frame from the first base. Trimming accounts for 0 bases at V and 4 bases at J, while the number of junction bases matched to no gene is 9. Looking up the germline V gene yields CDR1 MNHNS and CDR2 SASEGT. About this clone: No antigen is known for it. Nothing much larger sits one base from this clone, and base qualities are not available.

The treatment or condition label here, explained by the study, means: around 19 received Ad26.COV2.S at low or high dose, single or two shots; 5 received placebo; per-sample allocation not given. For vaccine and placebo recipients, repertoires were sequenced using samples collected on day 63 after the first injection. Between 29 July and 7 August 2020, Cohort 1b enrolled about two dozen adults aged 18-55 years at one site in Boston, USA. Ad26.COV2.S was a replication-incompetent adenovirus type 26 vector that expressed a prefusion-stabilized SARS-CoV-2 spike protein derived from the original Wuhan strain.

Sequenced here: peripheral blood, sampled in a trial of Ad26.COV2.S vaccine versus placebo. The chain couples TRBV6-1 to TRBJ1-2; 9 middle bases align to TRBD1. This TCR derives from a person between 18 and 60 years old who received the Ad26.COV2.S COVID-19 vaccine or a placebo. The nucleotide sequence is given as TGTGCCAGCAGTGAAGCCGGGACAGGGTATTATCTCTATGGCTACACCTTC. This is translated as CASSEAGTGYYLYGYTF.